This entry describes one T cell receptor (beta chain). Antigen: not known. CDR3 length equals 14 residues. The germline V and J ends were trimmed by 2 bases and 2 bases, with 7 bases remaining between them. CDR1 and CDR2 (germline): MNHNS, SASEGT. This entry is derived from a study of cytomegalovirus exposure and HLA in healthy donors. The overall study: The platform used for the 120 validation repertoires matched that of the approximately 620 first-cohort repertoires, a later analysis reported.

Libraries were prepared by immunoSEQ multiplex PCR; TCRdb keeps only in-frame clonotypes and omits some of them. The table has 150,000 or so clones, approximately 86% seen once; the top ten hold less than 2.5%. Findings and caveats of the study: The study put under 200 TCR beta chains on its list as cytomegalovirus-associated. There were some public TCRs occurring in many donors, but most TCR sequences were rare. In vitro experiments confirmed that three CMV-associated chains were specific for CMV antigens.

The source is a human donor in good health. The chain carries TRBV6-1 and TRBJ2-4, with no clear D. Sequenced sample: PBMCs. CDR3 region: CASSESRTKNIQYF. The CDR3 DNA reads TGTGCCAGCAGTGAATCTAGAACCAAAAACATTCAGTACTTC.